This T cell receptor beta chain is drawn from a study of blood T cell repertoires in COVID-19 (TCRdb year 2020). Study-wide context: Samples covering the acute and convalescent phases of COVID-19 were provided by collaborators in the United States, Italy and Spain. The prospective study material was composed of cDNA or gDNA derived from T cells, B-cell-depleted T cells, or PBMCs. Deeply sampled blood TCRbeta repertoires from subjects exposed to, actively infected with, or recovered from COVID-19 were included in the dataset. The repertoires were made available in a free public database intended to serve as a resource for research on the immune response to SARS-CoV-2. The samples were drawn from two sources: the first 160 participants of the ongoing ImmuneRACE study, and 1,000 to 1,500 subjects contributed by 6 global collaborators. A de-identified subject ID, COVID-19 status, age in years and sex were almost always included in the sample metadata. HLA class I and class II types, where available, came from metadata supplied by the sample provider rather than from assay-based typing.

The trim is 1 base for V and 0 bases for J, with a gap of 5 bases between the germline ends. From the germline V gene, CDR1 is SGHAT and CDR2 is FQNNGV. The CDR3, cysteine through phenylalanine, is 14 amino acids long. Left in the record is the CDR3 DNA by itself, 42 bases read in frame from the first base. Concerning this clone: Its antigen target is currently unknown. No clone much larger than this one lies a single base away; base qualities are absent.

TCRbeta CDR3 regions were amplified from genomic DNA using the immunoSEQ Assay, a bias-controlled multiplex PCR. The original pipeline was this. Nucleated cell counts per sample were estimated from amplification of reference gene primers within the assay. To quantify the absolute abundance of each unique TCRbeta CDR3 rearrangement, sequence reads were collapsed and filtered. For each sample, productive Simpson clonality was calculated as the square root of Simpson's diversity index over productive rearrangements. The immuneACCESS repertoire file appears here via TCRdb, limited to in-frame rearrangements. These files lack a portion of the clones; in checked studies, under half of the deficit traces to unresolved V genes, and the cause of the others is not known. V and J calls and clone size are as listed in that table; D and trimming were resolved from the DNA. This sample lists roughly 400,000 clones; roughly 91% were detected once. The leading ten clones occupy 0.6% of the sample.

On the study overall, not on this receptor specifically: How much clinical and demographic metadata was included differed by source and by participant, and the metadata was provided uncurated.

Enrolling through a virtual design, the prospective study's participants ranged in age from roughly 18 to 90 years and lived across 20 to 25 United States geographic areas. To assign participants to cohorts, the prospective study relied on clinical history that participants themselves reported in a screening survey and a study questionnaire. Recovered participants in ImmuneRACE Cohort 3 were defined as having two consecutive negative NP/OP PCR tests, clearance from a healthcare professional, or resolution of symptoms. In the prospective study, mobile phlebotomists collected whole blood, serum and a nasopharyngeal or oropharyngeal swab from each participant. Prospective study participants could optionally give additional blood draws and questionnaires over an approximately 2-month period. Before DNA extraction, prospective study blood samples were shipped either frozen or at room temperature.

The source material was PBMCs or T cells enriched from blood (not recorded which). The TCR originated in a man aged 18 to 35 who had recovered from COVID-19. Rearrangement joined TRBV11-2 to TRBJ2-3; there is no confident call for the D gene. The DNA is TGTGCCAGCAGCTTAGGCGTCAGCACAGATACGCAGTATTTT. It translates to CASSLGVSTDTQYF. Here the CDR3 is joined to the reference TRBV11-2 and TRBJ2-3 genes, and the full variable domain is: EAGVAQSPRYKIIEKRQSVAFWCNPISGHATLYWYQQILGQGPKLLIQFQNNGVVDDSQLPKDRFSAERLKGVDSTLKIQPAKLEDSAVYLCASSLGVSTDTQYFGPGTRLTVL.